This T cell receptor (beta chain) was profiled in a study of blood T cells in healthy people across ages. The use of a sample-barcoded 5' primer and a J-beta primer mix characterized a second PCR of about 7 to 12 cycles. TCRdb passed the 5' RACE reads through MiXCR, listing each CDR3 protein once. Of a few hundred thousand distinct CDR3 sequences in the sample, roughly a quarter were seen once. The length of the CDR3 is 12 residues. The V gene lost 1 base and the J gene lost 9 bases, with 8 bases spanning the gap. Germline V gives CDR1 SGHTA, CDR2 FQGNSA. The receptor was derived from a woman aged 70-85 years in good health. The rearrangement joins TRBV7-2 to TRBJ2-3; D remains unclear. Specimen: blood. Here the CDR3 reads CASSLGSLTQYF. CDR3 in DNA: TGTGCCAGCAGCTTAGGCTCACTAACGCAGTATTTT.